Ten or more counts support the clone carrying this TCR beta chain. Its target is unknown. Time point here: patch test 2, 6 weeks after DPC sensitization. This sample's treatment: therapeutic diphenylcyclopropenone sensitization with weekly scalp DPC. The study enrolled 18 to 70-year-old alopecia patients suitable for DPC. This entry comes from a study of human T cells and chemical hapten exposure. Study context: Each week of the approximately 25-week study, patients had diphenylcyclopropenone applied to the scalp. General study points: Controls formed significantly fewer large CDR3 similarity clusters than expanded TCRs did.

The CDR3 is made up of 16 amino acids. CDR1 and CDR2 from the germline V gene are MNHNS and SASEGT. Trimming shortened V by 10 bases and J by 6 bases, and 26 bases separated the two germline ends. Per the study methods: Counting gave a median of around 100,000 TCRs per sample, with values ranging from about 23,224 to 690,600. TCRdb re-called the RACE reads through MiXCR, storing one row per CDR3 protein. These V and J calls rely on TCRdb rather than the paper's analysis. The table records tens of thousands of distinct CDR3 sequences, about a tenth of them present only once. The chain has TRBV6-1 and TRBJ2-3; D possibly corresponds to TRBD1 (6 bases). The source of this sequence is a woman in her twenties or thirties with alopecia areata. Some clones in this sample may be carry-over from other donors' samples. This sample comprised whole blood, obtained in connection with sensitization to the hapten diphenylcyclopropenone (DPC). CDR3 region: CANSPTGKGIGDTQYF. The CDR3 DNA follows: TGTGCCAACTCCCCAACAGGGAAGGGGATTGGGGATACGCAGTATTTT.